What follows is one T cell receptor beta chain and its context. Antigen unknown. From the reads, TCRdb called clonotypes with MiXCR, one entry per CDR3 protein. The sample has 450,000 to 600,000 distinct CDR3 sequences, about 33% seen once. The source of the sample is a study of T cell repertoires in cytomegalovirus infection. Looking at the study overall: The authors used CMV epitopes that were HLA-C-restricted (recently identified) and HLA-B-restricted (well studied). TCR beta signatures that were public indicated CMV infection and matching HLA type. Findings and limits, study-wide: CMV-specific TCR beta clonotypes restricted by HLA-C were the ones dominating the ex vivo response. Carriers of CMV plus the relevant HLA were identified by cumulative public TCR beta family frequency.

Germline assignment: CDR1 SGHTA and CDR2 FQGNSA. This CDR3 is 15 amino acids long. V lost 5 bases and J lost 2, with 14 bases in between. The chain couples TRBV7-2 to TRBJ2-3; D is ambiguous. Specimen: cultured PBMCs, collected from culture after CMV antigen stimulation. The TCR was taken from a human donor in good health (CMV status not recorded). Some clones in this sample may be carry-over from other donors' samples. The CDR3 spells CASSLSPWDTDTQYF. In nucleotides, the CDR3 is TGTGCCAGCAGCCTTAGTCCGTGGGACACAGATACGCAGTATTTT.